This TCR beta chain is drawn from a study of tumour-infiltrating T cells in Burkitt lymphoma. For the study at large: All epidemiological Burkitt lymphoma subtypes were represented in the cohort. Productive clonality predicted overall and progression-free survival.

Whole-study results and caveats: Many Burkitt lymphoma patients shared several public clonotypes.

The method was immunoSEQ multiplex PCR; TCRdb's version includes in-frame clones alone and lacks a portion of them. Of more than 40,000 clones in the sample, around 32% were seen once. Trimming took off 0 bases at V and 6 bases at J, with 13 bases between the two ends. The CDR3 has 14 amino acids. Per germline, CDR1 SGHRS and CDR2 YFSETQ. This clone was seen a few times. Its antigen is unidentified. The source is a human donor with Burkitt lymphoma. The chain combines TRBV5-1 with TRBJ2-7; D is ambiguous. Input material: tumor tissue. This CDR3 is CASSLEALASEQYF. The CDR3 DNA follows: TGCGCCAGCAGCTTGGAGGCTCTGGCATCCGAGCAGTACTTC.